This TCR beta chain emerged from a study of cytotoxic CD8 clonotypes in ibrutinib-treated CLL (dated by TCRdb to about 2021). Some background on the complete study: The cohort was composed of some twelve relapsed/refractory and about 15 treatment-naive patients; IGHV unmutated status was identified in around 17 patients. Cryopreserved peripheral blood mononuclear cells were collected before treatment, at response, and at either disease progression or sustained remission. Response samples were taken after a median of 12 months on treatment, ranging from about 6 to 40 months. All remission and progressive disease samples were collected while patients were still receiving ibrutinib. Of the approximately 87 people in the trial, 26 had longitudinal samples available. Responses were partial in roughly 24 patients and complete in 2; after median about 68 months follow-up, about 14 stayed in remission and 12 progressed. Samples averaged approximately 260,000 productive templates and approximately 100,000 productive rearrangements.

Per the publication, the time point label means: 20 to 30 months on ibrutinib. Roughly 2.2 micrograms of genomic DNA were extracted from cryopreserved PBMCs for TCR beta library preparation. Longitudinal blood samples from CLL patients on ibrutinib monotherapy were analyzed using high-throughput TCR beta sequencing. The patients took part in an open-label, single-center phase 2 trial of ibrutinib monotherapy. Overall study outcomes, separate from this receptor: Public clonotypes were rare and either shrank or stayed stable during treatment, and the rise in clonality at ibrutinib response reflected expansion of private clonotypes. An increase in clonality was observed at ibrutinib response, with clonality remaining stable during sustained remission and falling back toward baseline at progression. Baseline clonality was found to be higher than that of age-matched healthy donors and was strongly correlated with circulating CD8+ T-cell counts. Sustained-remission and progressing patients did not have matched sampling times, and lymph node repertoires were not examined.

Counted from cysteine to phenylalanine, this CDR3 has 14 amino acids. Only the CDR3 part of the read is kept: 42 bases, read in frame from the first base. The junction shows trimming of 5 bases on V and 0 bases on J, plus 11 bases between the germline ends. Per the germline V gene (reference sequence), SEHNR is the CDR1 and FQNEAQ is the CDR2. About this clone: Its antigen specificity is not known. No much larger clonotype is one base removed from it; base qualities were not supplied.

A MiSeq instrument was used for deep resolution sequencing, which targeted depths ranging from 1 in 1 million up to 1 in 200,000 T cells, with coverage averaging 10x for each clonotype. The immunoSEQ hsTCRB Kit was used to generate TCR beta libraries. The original methods were these. Data were analyzed with ImmunoSEQ Data Assistant and ImmunoSEQ Analyzer, with V, D and J genes assigned per IMGT definitions. Clonality, which ranges from 0 to 1, was calculated as one minus the normalized Shannon entropy of productive rearrangement frequencies. Public clonotype analysis was restricted to overrepresented clonotypes comprising at least 0.05% of each patient's repertoire. Thirteen age-matched healthy donor repertoires from immuneACCESS were used as controls for clonality. TCRdb mirrors the immuneACCESS table, restricted to in-frame sequences. Some clones are absent from its copies; in checked studies, under half trace to an unresolved V gene, and the reason for the others is unknown. D and trimming come from the DNA, and the V and J calls and clone size come from that table. The sample includes hundreds of thousands of clones, with less than 75% observed a single time. Less than 20% of the sample goes to the ten largest clones.

The chain uses TRBV7-9 and TRBJ2-7; the D gene remains uncertain. Sequences were derived from PBMCs, sampled after 24 months of ibrutinib treatment. The sequence was collected from a human donor with chronic lymphocytic leukemia. CDR3 region: CASSRDKSSYEQYF. The nucleotide sequence is given as TGTGCCAGCAGCCGCGACAAATCCTCCTACGAGCAGTACTTC. Extended through the reference TRBV7-9 and TRBJ2-7 proteins, this CDR3 yields the full variable domain: DTGVSQNPRHKITKRGQNVTFRCDPISEHNRLYWYRQTLGQGPEFLTYFQNEAQLEKSRLLSDRFSAERPKGSFSTLEIQRTEQGDSAMYLCASSRDKSSYEQYFGPGTRLTVT.